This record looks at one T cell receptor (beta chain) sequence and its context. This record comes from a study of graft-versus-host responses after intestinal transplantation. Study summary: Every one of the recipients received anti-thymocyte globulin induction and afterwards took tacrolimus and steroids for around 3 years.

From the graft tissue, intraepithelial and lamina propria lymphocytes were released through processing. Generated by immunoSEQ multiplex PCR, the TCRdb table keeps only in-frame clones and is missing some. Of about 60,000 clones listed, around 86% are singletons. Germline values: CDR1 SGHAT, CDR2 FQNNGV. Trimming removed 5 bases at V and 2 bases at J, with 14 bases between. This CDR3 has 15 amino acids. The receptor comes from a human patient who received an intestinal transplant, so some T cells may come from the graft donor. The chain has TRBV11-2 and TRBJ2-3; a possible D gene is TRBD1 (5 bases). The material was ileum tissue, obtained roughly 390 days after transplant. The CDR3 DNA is TGTGCCAGCAGCGAAGACAGTGATTCCACAGATACGCAGTATTTT. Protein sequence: CASSEDSDSTDTQYF.